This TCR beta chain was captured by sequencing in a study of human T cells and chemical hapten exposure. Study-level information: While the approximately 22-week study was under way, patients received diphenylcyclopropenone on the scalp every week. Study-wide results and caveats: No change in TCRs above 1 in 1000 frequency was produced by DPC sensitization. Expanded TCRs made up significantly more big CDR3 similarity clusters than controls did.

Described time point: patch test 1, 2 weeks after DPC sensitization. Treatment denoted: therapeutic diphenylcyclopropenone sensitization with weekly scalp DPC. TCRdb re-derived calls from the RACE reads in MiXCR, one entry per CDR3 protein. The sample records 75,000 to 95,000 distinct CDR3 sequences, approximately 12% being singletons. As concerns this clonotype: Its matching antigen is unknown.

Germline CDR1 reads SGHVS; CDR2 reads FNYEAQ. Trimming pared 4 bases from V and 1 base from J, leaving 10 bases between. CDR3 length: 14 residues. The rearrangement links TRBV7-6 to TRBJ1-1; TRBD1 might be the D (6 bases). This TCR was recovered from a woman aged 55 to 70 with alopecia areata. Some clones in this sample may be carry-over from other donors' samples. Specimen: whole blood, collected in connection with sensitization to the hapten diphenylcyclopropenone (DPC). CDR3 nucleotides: TGTGCCAGCAGCTGGGACACCCAGAACACTGAAGCTTTCTTT. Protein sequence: CASSWDTQNTEAFF.